The clone carrying this T cell receptor beta chain was counted many times. Its specificity is not known. The V and J ends lost 8 bases and 2 bases respectively, with 6 bases between them. CDR1 MNHNY and CDR2 SVGAGI come from the germline V gene (reference sequence). The length of the CDR3 is 12 residues. These data originate in a study of T cell repertoires in cytomegalovirus infection. Each CDR3 protein is one row after TCRdb ran MiXCR on the reads. The table includes about 310,000 distinct CDR3 sequences, roughly 25% detected once. Here the sequenced sample was cultured PBMCs, taken from culture after CMV antigen stimulation. The chain recombines TRBV6-6 with TRBJ2-2; D not resolved. This TCR derives from a human donor in good health (CMV status not recorded). Some clones in this sample may be carry-over from other donors' samples. CDR3 loop: CASLGNTGELFF. The CDR3 coding sequence is TGTGCCAGCCTAGGTAACACCGGGGAGCTGTTTTTT.